Reported below is one T cell receptor (beta chain). TCRdb re-called the 5' RACE reads with MiXCR, one entry per CDR3 protein. The sample contains more than 75,000 distinct CDR3 sequences, 7.5% to 10% of which appear only once. This sample is drawn from a study of T cells after yellow fever vaccination. Study background: When fractions had low cell numbers, they were prepared with SMART-Seq v4 Ultra Low Input.

The CDR3 sequence is 12 residues long. Trimming left V 4 bases short and J 15 bases short, with 13 bases between. Germline CDR1 SGHVS, CDR2 FNYEAQ. The chain combines TRBV7-6 with TRBJ1-6; possible D gene TRBD1, 5 bases. The sequenced sample was CD8+ T cells not binding an NS4B(214-222) dextramer, sorted from PBMCs, obtained roughly 14 days after the first yellow fever vaccination. The receptor was derived from a man between 18 and 29 years old who received the YFV17D yellow fever vaccine. As DNA, the CDR3 is TGTGCCAGCAGCTCCGGGACCGGCGACCTCCACTTT. Translation gives CASSSGTGDLHF.